The entry below describes one T cell receptor beta chain. There is no known antigen for this receptor. No much larger clone is present one base from it, and per-base qualities are unavailable. Sequences MGHRA (CDR1) and YSYEKL (CDR2) are obtained from the germline V gene. The CDR3 runs 15 residues from the cysteine to the phenylalanine. Only the CDR3 portion is preserved as DNA: 45 bases, with reading frame beginning at the first base. V has 10 bases trimmed and J has 6 bases trimmed; junction bases matching no gene number 15. These data belong to a study of cytomegalovirus exposure and HLA in healthy donors (dated by TCRdb to about 2017). As for the study more broadly: According to an earlier analysis of 550 to 700 of the donors, roughly 180 million T cells yielded roughly 100 million unique TCR beta sequences and approximately 300 Gb of sequence data. Approximately 310 gigabases of sequencing data and approximately 91 million unique TCR sequences made up an early release that covered approximately 700 HLA-typed donors. The genetic ancestry cluster associated with self-reported Caucasian donors included 81% of the roughly 400 genotyped donors. The study aimed to test whether cataloging public T cell receptors could reveal signatures of past pathogen exposure. Using immunosequencing, the study profiled T cell repertoires from about 650 subjects and related those repertoires to cytomegalovirus serostatus. Besides the first cohort of 666 subjects, a separate validation cohort made up of 120 different subjects was used. To predict cytomegalovirus infection status, the study brought together high-throughput TCR immunosequencing, statistical association of individual TCRs with disease status, and machine learning. A later analysis re-examined previously published TCR beta repertoires from over 500 donors and added high-resolution HLA genotyping to investigate patterns of TCR occurrence. Rather than using new phenotypic data, the later analysis identified candidate immune exposures from TCR beta sequences and from how often those sequences occurred across donors. An earlier analysis of 587 of the donors applied high-throughput TCR beta sequencing to assess whether each TCR beta V gene segment acted as functional or pseudogenic. Alongside the repertoire data, information on donor age, sex, ethnicity and CMV serostatus was compiled. A later genetic analysis used genome-wide SNP genotypes for about 60% of the 666 donors, treating that subset as a discovery cohort. All discovery cohort repertoires had been generated on a single sequencing platform. Both class I and class II loci were covered by HLA typing, at four-digit resolution. Typing coverage differed by locus: A, B, C, DRB1 and DQB1 were typed in about 620-630 donors, DQA1 in 522, DPA1 in some 570, and DPB1 in roughly 450. Roughly 5 DR-DQ haplotypes were handled as single units for association and clustering, since linkage in the cohort was strong. On average, roughly 240,000 unique TCR beta nucleotide sequences were sequenced per donor among a few hundred genotyped donors of the cohort, with 15% to 20% of those sequences being non-productive. Broad study findings and their caveats: Cytomegalovirus status was reported to be diagnosed by the classifier with high specificity and sensitivity in both the original and validation cohorts. According to a later genetic analysis, donors in an Asian-associated ancestry cluster had fewer N-insertions in productive TCRs than the roughly 670-donor mean. The earlier analysis of some 540 of the donors excluded roughly 16 rarely observed V segments, including chromosome 9 orphons, because counts were too low. A later analysis found that most CMV-associated TCR beta chains appeared HLA-restricted, with HLA associations seemingly driven largely by CMV exposure. A later genetic analysis associated a missense DCLRE1C variant with V-gene and J-gene trimming of TCR beta chains, and an independent cohort replicated the association. Several of the top co-occurrence clusters appeared to be linked to parvovirus B19, influenza, CMV and Epstein-Barr virus, according to a later analysis. Sequencing depth was assumed to be roughly uniform across donors in the presence/absence analyses, though that assumption may not hold. A cluster of highly shared sequence variants was judged likely to be a technical artifact of the sequencing pipeline. Strong co-occurrence of HLA alleles, especially DR and DQ, made assigning TCR associations to individual alleles difficult. The study gave a list of about 150 TCR beta chains associated with cytomegalovirus. In vitro tests confirmed that a few of the cytomegalovirus-associated TCR beta chains recognize cytomegalovirus antigens. Because some donors lacked HLA typing at each locus, the association tests relied only on the typed subset. Because the 87-base-pair reads could not distinguish some IMGT-functional V segments, including TRBV6-2 and TRBV6-3, those segments were excluded. In a later analysis, HLA-associated TCR beta chains were found to be more clonally expanded and to have lower generation probabilities than equally common non-associated chains. A later analysis associated about 17,000 TCR beta sequences with specific HLA alleles at a false discovery rate of 0.05. In an earlier analysis of roughly 560 of the donors, most TCR beta V segments were observed in productive rearrangements about 87% or about 30% of the time, broadly matching IMGT annotations. Linkage disequilibrium might explain the correlated functional status among segregating V segments, but an unknown experimental factor could not be ruled out. A further reported finding was that TCR beta sequences accurately predicted the HLA-A and HLA-B alleles for most subjects in the first cohort. Most TCR sequences were observed very rarely across donors, whereas some public TCRs were present in many individuals. The only immune exposure information available for the cohort was CMV serostatus. Only TCR beta chains were sequenced in this cohort, and the absence of alpha or paired-chain data limited detectable features. The authors suggested that the approach could potentially be extended to other disease states and immunological phenotypes. In a later analysis, TCR association rates were found to vary across HLA loci, with the most associated TCRs seen for DRB1 alleles and the fewest for HLA-C alleles.

The cohort comprised 550 to 700 healthy bone marrow donors. Cohort members were all nominally healthy when sampled, although unrecorded immune exposures were likely present. The donor was CMV seropositive and was included in the group of 250 to 300 seropositive cohort members. A peripheral blood sample was collected from each donor, and TCR beta sequencing was performed on peripheral blood mononuclear cells. The Qiagen DNeasy Blood Extraction Kit was used to extract genomic DNA from the blood cell samples. The method was the immunoSEQ multiplex PCR assay. For the multiplex PCR, a mixture combining 60 forward primers for TCR Vbeta segments and 13 reverse primers for TCR Jbeta segments was used. The CDR3 region of rearranged TCR beta genes was amplified from genomic DNA with a multiplex PCR assay. The amplified TCR beta libraries were sequenced on the Illumina HiSeq System as 87-base-pair reads. The study's own analysis went as follows. A later analysis counted approximately 76 million unique TCR beta chains across the 550 to 750 repertoires, and approximately 11 million of these chains were shared by at least two donors. A nearest-neighbor algorithm error-corrected the raw reads and collapsed the reads into unique sequences, merging closely related sequences to remove PCR and sequencing errors. CDR3 sequences were aligned to IMGT reference sequences to assign V, D and J gene segments. For a sequence to be retained, a match of at least six nucleotides was required to both a V gene segment and a J gene segment. Rearrangements were called productive when the CDR3 lacked stop codons and stayed in frame with V and J; all others were non-productive. CDR3 was defined according to IMGT convention as the region running from the second conserved V-encoded cysteine to the conserved J-encoded phenylalanine. The earlier analysis of about 640 of the donors excluded any sequence lacking an unambiguous match to a single V gene segment. In an earlier analysis of more than 500 of the donors, a V segment was called functional when productive rearrangements were above 56.7%, and segregating when the standard deviation between donors exceeded 5%. A statistical classification framework was developed to diagnose cytomegalovirus status using the catalog of TCR beta chain sequences. A later analysis assigned V and J genes by comparing TCR nucleotide sequences with IMGT/GENE-DB human TR gene sequences. In a later analysis, CDR3 sequences and most-parsimonious VDJ recombination scenarios were assigned using the TCRdist pipeline. In a later analysis, each TCR beta chain was defined by its CDR3 amino acid sequence together with its V-gene family, and reads without a unique V-gene family were excluded. In a later analysis, some 600 highly shared, low-generation-probability nucleotide sequences were removed to address suspected cross-contamination and a sequencing artifact. In a later analysis, a clonal expansion index for each public chain was calculated from normalized within-repertoire ranks of inferred template counts. In a later analysis, generation probabilities were computed using a VDJ recombination model fitted to out-of-frame rearrangements, and the results were checked against IGoR. A later analysis scored TCR-TCR, TCR-HLA and TCR-CMV co-occurrence with hypergeometric tests, applying a repertoire-size bias correction to TCR pairs. False discovery rates were estimated in a later analysis by permuting HLA or CMV assignments 20 times. In a later analysis, co-occurring TCRs were grouped with DBSCAN, and TCRdist sequence similarity was added when clustering was performed within HLA-allele-positive subsets. Repertoires with fewer than 30,000 or more than 120,000 public chains were left out of co-occurrence clustering, as were about five repertoires with anomalous nucleotide sharing. Here the immuneACCESS table is served through TCRdb, limited to in-frame sequences with V and J called. Missing clones are a known gap in these copies; in checked studies unresolved V genes cover under half, and the rest lacks a known reason. V, J and clone size derive from that table, while D and trimming were established from the DNA sequence. Across this sample there are around 99,000 clones, with around four fifths seen only once. Under 7.5% of the sample goes to the ten largest clones.

The sample consisted of PBMCs. This chain is built from TRBV4-1 and TRBJ2-7, and 10 bases in between align with TRBD1. The clonotype comes from a man aged 50 to 59 in good health and CMV-seropositive. The CDR3 sequence is CATSAPGQGIIEQYF. The sequenced DNA: TGCGCCACCTCAGCGCCGGGACAGGGGATAATCGAGCAGTACTTC.